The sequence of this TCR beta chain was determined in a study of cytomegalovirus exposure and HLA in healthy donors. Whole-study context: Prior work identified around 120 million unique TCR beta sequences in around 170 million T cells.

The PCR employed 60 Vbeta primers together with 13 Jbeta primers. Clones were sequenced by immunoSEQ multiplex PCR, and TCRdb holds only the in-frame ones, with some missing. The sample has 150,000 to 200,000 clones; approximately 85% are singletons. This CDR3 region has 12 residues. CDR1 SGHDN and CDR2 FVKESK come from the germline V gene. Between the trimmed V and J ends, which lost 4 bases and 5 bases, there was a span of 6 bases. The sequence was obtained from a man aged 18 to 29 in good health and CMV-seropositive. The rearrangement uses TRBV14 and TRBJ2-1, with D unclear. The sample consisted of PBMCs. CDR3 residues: CASSPDDNEQFF. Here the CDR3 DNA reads TGTGCCAGCAGCCCAGACGACAATGAGCAGTTCTTC.